Below, 30 T cell receptor beta chains from the same sample are listed, as sequenced in a study of blood T cell repertoires in COVID-19. Generated by immunoSEQ multiplex PCR, the TCRdb table keeps only in-frame clones and is missing some. The table lists 130,000 to 150,000 clones, 84% of them singletons. Input material: peripheral blood. The receptors shown here come from a human donor in a cohort sampled during active COVID-19.

In DNA, the CDR3 is TGTGCCAGCAGCTTGAAAAGACAGGGCCATGAAAAACTGTTTTTT. This codes for CASSLKRQGHEKLFF. The chain recombines TRBV5-6 with TRBJ1-4; 7 nucleotides agree with TRBD1. This CDR3 is built from 15 residues. Trimming cost V 1 base and J 6 bases; bases outside gene matches: 6. Germline V gives CDR1 SGHDT, CDR2 YYEEEE.

This sequence joins TRBV6-5 and TRBJ2-1; tentatively, D is TRBD2 (6 bases). The CDR3 is made up of 15 amino acids. Germline loops: CDR1 MNHEY, CDR2 SVGAGI. Trimming took off 10 bases at V and 2 bases at J, with 18 bases between the two ends. The CDR3 reads CATQYGTEAYNEQFF. CDR3 in DNA: TGTGCCACGCAATACGGGACTGAGGCCTACAATGAGCAGTTCTTC.

This chain links TRBV2 with TRBJ1-2, with 8 bases fitting TRBD1. CDR1 is SNHLY, CDR2 FYNNEI, per germline. The CDR3 sequence is 15 residues long. V shed 6 bases and J 5 bases; nucleotides not matched to a gene: 11. Written as DNA, the CDR3 is TGTGCCAGCAGGGGGGGTTGGGACAGGACTTATGGCTACACCTTC. Translating gives CASRGGWDRTYGYTF.

V is TRBV6-2 or TRBV6-3 and J is TRBJ1-1; 7 bases match TRBD1. CDR3 size: 16 residues. Germline V gives CDR1 MNHEY, CDR2 SVGEGT. V dropped 2 bases and J dropped 3; count of bases not matched to a gene: 9. The CDR3 sequence is CASSYIWDRPYTEAFF. CDR3 bases: TGTGCCAGCAGTTACATCTGGGACAGACCTTACACTGAAGCTTTCTTT.

The CDR3 loop is CASSQLLRNTIYF. CDR3 nucleotides: TGTGCCAGCAGCCAACTACTTCGAAACACCATATATTTT. The V and J genes are TRBV14 and TRBJ1-3; D gene unclear. CDR3 length: 13 amino acids. The V gene's germline CDR1 is SGHDN and CDR2 FVKESK. The ends were cut back, 2 bases at V and 5 bases at J, with 7 bases in the middle.

The chain combines TRBV6-5 with TRBJ2-7; the match to TRBD2 covers 12 bases. There are 15 residues in the CDR3. J was trimmed by 5 bases and V by 7 bases; bases with no gene match: 9. Germline values: CDR1 MNHEY, CDR2 SVGAGI. CDR3 sequence reads: CASTEGLAGFHEQYF. CDR3 in DNA: TGTGCCAGCACCGAAGGACTAGCGGGGTTTCACGAGCAGTACTTC.

The chain has TRBV6-5 and TRBJ2-1; 9 bases agree with TRBD2. The CDR3 is 13 residues long. The V gene's germline CDR1 is MNHEY and CDR2 SVGAGI. With 2 bases clipped from V and 9 bases from J, the junction kept 2 bases outside the gene matches. CDR3 bases: TGTGCCAGCAGTTACGGGACTAGCCTTGAGCAGTTCTTC. Its protein is CASSYGTSLEQFF.

The rearrangement joins TRBV19 to TRBJ2-5, with 12 bases matching TRBD2. The CDR3 consists of 14 residues. Germline V gives CDR1 LNHDA, CDR2 SQIVND (reference sequence). V was pared by 8 bases and J by 4 bases, with 5 bases of the junction left unmatched. The DNA for the CDR3 is TGTGCCAGTTCGACTAGCGGGGGCTTAGAGACCCAGTACTTC. The encoded protein is CASSTSGGLETQYF.

This clone was picked up a small number of times. The chain combines TRBV7-3 with TRBJ2-7, with 8 bases fitting TRBD1. This CDR3 has 13 amino acids. Germline values: CDR1 SGHTA, CDR2 FQGTGA. Trimming took 5 bases from V and 6 from J; bases not matched to a gene: 6. CDR3 nucleotide sequence: TGTGCCAGCAGCCAGGACAGGGCCGGCGAGCAGTACTTC. It specifies CASSQDRAGEQYF.

This chain uses TRBV7-9 with TRBJ2-7; possibly TRBD1 for D (5 bases). Trimming removed 0 bases from V and 7 bases from J, with 10 bases in between. Per germline, CDR1 SEHNR and CDR2 FQNEAQ (reference sequence). The CDR3 extends over 13 amino acids. The CDR3 DNA sequence: TGTGCCAGCAGCTTAGCAGGGGCAGAAGAGCAGTACTTC. The encoded protein is CASSLAGAEEQYF.

In its sample, this clone was seen once. The chain carries TRBV7-8 and TRBJ2-7; D possibly corresponds to TRBD2 (5 bases). There are 15 residues in the CDR3. Trimming pared 1 base from V and 5 bases from J, leaving 15 bases between. The germline CDR1 and CDR2 sequences are SGHVS and FQNEAQ. CDR3 sequence (DNA): TGTGCCAGCAGCTTAGGAATCGGGGTTATACACGAGCAGTACTTC. Its translation: CASSLGIGVIHEQYF.

The J gene is TRBJ1-4, the V gene TRBV5-4; 11 bases match TRBD1. The CDR3 runs to 16 residues. CDR1 and CDR2 (germline): SGHNT, YYREEE (reference sequence). Trimming took 3 bases from V and 1 from J; bases not matched to a gene: 2. Here the CDR3 DNA reads TGTGCCAGCAGCTCGGACAGGGGGCTAACTAATGAAAAACTGTTTTTT. It encodes CASSSDRGLTNEKLFF.

This clone was detected only once. The chain has TRBV30 and TRBJ1-1; 7 nucleotides align to TRBD1. The V segment lost 5 bases and the J segment 2 bases; nucleotides outside the gene matches: 2. Germline CDR1 reads GTSNPN; CDR2 reads SVGIG (reference sequence). The CDR3 sequence is 12 residues long. As DNA, the CDR3 is TGTGCCTGGGACAGGGCTAACACTGAAGCTTTCTTT. It translates to CAWDRANTEAFF.

The rearrangement links TRBV5-1 to TRBJ2-1; 8 bases fit TRBD2. This CDR3 spans 14 amino acids. V dropped 4 bases and J dropped 5; count of bases not matched to a gene: 5. Germline CDR1 and CDR2: SGHRS and YFSETQ. The chain's CDR3 is CASSNSGVHNEQFF. The CDR3 DNA sequence: TGCGCCAGCAGCAATAGCGGGGTCCACAATGAGCAGTTCTTC.

The CDR3 coding sequence is TGTGCCAGCAGTCCCGACAGGGGGCGCGGACTGCCCCAGCATTTT. This encodes CASSPDRGRGLPQHF. This rearrangement joins TRBV2 to TRBJ1-5; the match to TRBD1 covers 10 bases. The CDR3 runs 15 residues. V shed 5 bases and J 9 bases; nucleotides not matched to a gene: 10. The germline V gene has CDR1 SNHLY and CDR2 FYNNEI.

The CDR3 here is CASSEGTASTDTQYF. In DNA form, the CDR3 reads TGTGCCAGCAGTGAAGGGACAGCTAGCACAGATACGCAGTATTTT. The chain carries TRBV6-1 and TRBJ2-3, with D possibly TRBD1 on 6 matching bases. Per the germline V gene, CDR1 is MNHNS and CDR2 is SASEGT. V gave up 1 base and J gave up 0 bases, with 8 bases separating them. The CDR3 covers 15 residues.

This clone was observed a single time. DNA of the CDR3: TGTGCCAGCACCACAGGGGTTAATCAGCCCCAGCATTTT. Translation: CASTTGVNQPQHF. The J gene is TRBJ1-5, the V gene TRBV18; 7 positions match TRBD1. The germline CDR1 and CDR2 sequences are KGHSH and LQKENI. This CDR3 contains 13 residues. The V and J ends lost 8 bases and 4 bases, in that order; junction bases with no gene match: 5.

V and J are TRBV5-4 and TRBJ1-2; possibly TRBD1 for D (6 bases). This CDR3 is built from 15 residues. CDR1 SGHNT and CDR2 YYREEE come from the germline V gene (reference sequence). Trimming took 4 bases from V and 4 from J, leaving 17 bases between them. As DNA, the CDR3 is TGTGCCAGCAGCCCTATGTACGGACAGTCCTATGGCTACACCTTC. Encoded protein: CASSPMYGQSYGYTF.

V gene TRBV7-9 combines with J gene TRBJ2-7; 10 bases map to TRBD1. V gave up 11 bases and J gave up 4 bases; unmatched junction bases: 8. The CDR3 runs to 13 residues. Per the germline V gene, CDR1 is SEHNR and CDR2 is FQNEAQ (reference sequence). DNA of the CDR3: TGTGCCGGTCAGACAGGGGGCTCGTACGAGCAGTACTTC. This codes for CAGQTGGSYEQYF.

The chain joins TRBV7-3 to TRBJ1-1, with a weak D call TRBD1 (6 bases). This CDR3 is 15 amino acids long. V gave up 1 base and J gave up 0 bases, with 9 bases separating them. Germline CDR1 is SGHTA and CDR2 is FQGTGA. CDR3 in DNA: TGTGCCAGCAGCTTAAGCGGGGGCCTGAACACTGAAGCTTTCTTT. Translation: CASSLSGGLNTEAFF.

This chain uses TRBV5-1 with TRBJ2-7; D gene unclear. The V and J ends lost 5 bases and 0 bases respectively, with 9 bases between them. CDR1 and CDR2 (germline): SGHRS, YFSETQ. The CDR3 has 13 residues. In DNA form, the CDR3 reads TGCGCCAGCAGTCCCGAGAGCTCCTACGAGCAGTACTTC. This gives the protein CASSPESSYEQYF. Full variable domain (missing parts from reference TRBV5-1 and TRBJ2-7): KAGVTQTPRYLIKTRGQQVTLSCSPISGHRSVSWYQQTPGQGLQFLFEYFSETQRNKGNFPGRFSGRQFSNSRSEMNVSTLELGDSALYLCASSPESSYEQYFGPGTRLTVT.

This chain joins TRBV29-1 and TRBJ2-5, with 11 nucleotides matching TRBD2. The CDR3 has 14 amino acids. V shed 4 bases, J shed 3 bases, and the junction held 4 bases outside the gene matches. Germline CDR1 reads SQVTM; CDR2 reads ANQGSEA. The CDR3 DNA follows: TGCAGCGTTGGGTGGGGACTAGCGGAAGAGACCCAGTACTTC. This sequence encodes CSVGWGLAEETQYF.

This chain connects TRBV20-1 to TRBJ2-1; 10 bases align to TRBD2. Trimming took 3 bases from V and 6 from J; bases not matched to a gene: 8. The CDR3 has 15 amino acids. Germline V gene data show CDR1 as DFQATT and CDR2 as SNEGSKA (reference sequence). CDR3 residues: CSASPRLAGVNEQFF. The DNA for the CDR3 is TGCAGTGCTAGTCCTCGGCTAGCGGGGGTCAATGAGCAGTTCTTC.

The rearrangement joins TRBV27 to TRBJ2-6; D possibly corresponds to TRBD1 (6 bases). The CDR3 consists of 15 residues. The V end lost 6 bases, the J end lost 0 bases, and 9 bases lay between the germline ends. Per germline, CDR1 MNHEY and CDR2 SMNVEV (reference sequence). CDR3: CASRLTGSGANVLTF. CDR3 nucleotides: TGTGCCAGCAGGTTGACAGGCTCTGGGGCCAACGTCCTGACTTTC.

V is TRBV7-2 and J is TRBJ2-3, with unresolved D. This CDR3 is 15 amino acids long. Trimming pared 2 bases from V and 2 bases from J, leaving 11 bases between. Germline CDR1 SGHTA, CDR2 FQGNSA. The CDR3 DNA is TGTGCCAGCAGCTTAAGCTTTGCTACCACAGATACGCAGTATTTT. This codes for CASSLSFATTDTQYF.

The rearrangement links TRBV13 to TRBJ1-4; possibly TRBD1 for D (6 bases). V was trimmed by 0 bases and J by 5 bases, leaving 10 bases between them. The CDR3 has 15 residues. Germline assignment: CDR1 PRHDT and CDR2 FYEKMQ (reference sequence). The CDR3 DNA sequence: TGTGCCAGCAGCTTAGGGGACAGCCTAAATGAAAAACTGTTTTTT. Translated: CASSLGDSLNEKLFF.

This chain connects TRBV5-1 to TRBJ1-6; tentative D call: TRBD1 (5 bases). CDR1 SGHRS and CDR2 YFSETQ come from the germline V gene. The CDR3 extends over 15 amino acids. V lost 1 base and J 8 bases, leaving 13 bases between the germline ends. The CDR3 is CASSLSGGSDSPLHF. The CDR3 coding sequence is TGCGCCAGCAGCTTGTCGGGGGGAAGTGATTCACCCCTCCACTTT.

The V call is TRBV28, the J call TRBJ2-3; a weak D match, TRBD2 (6 bases). This CDR3 has 14 amino acids. CDR1 is MDHEN and CDR2 is SYDVKM in the germline V gene. Trimming removed 6 bases at V and 6 bases at J, with 16 bases between. The DNA of the CDR3 is TGTGCCAGCAGCTCCGAACGGGACTCCGATACGCAGTATTTT. Its protein product is CASSSERDSDTQYF.

The gene calls are TRBV5-5 and TRBJ1-1; a possible D gene is TRBD1 (6 bases). Germline CDR1 SGHKS, CDR2 YYEKEE (reference sequence). The CDR3 has 14 amino acids. V dropped 4 bases and J dropped 0 bases, with 10 bases sitting between them. The DNA for the CDR3 is TGTGCCAGCAGCGCAGGGGTAATGAACACTGAAGCTTTCTTT. Translated: CASSAGVMNTEAFF. Full variable domain (remainder filled in from reference TRBV5-5 and TRBJ1-1): DAGVTQSPTHLIKTRGQQVTLRCSPISGHKSVSWYQQVLGQGPQFIFQYYEKEERGRGNFPDRFSARQFPNYSSELNVNALLLGDSALYLCASSAGVMNTEAFFGQGTRLTVV.

The chain joins TRBV7-3 to TRBJ1-2, with a weak D call TRBD1 (6 bases). The CDR3 is 13 amino acids. Germline lookup yields CDR1 SGHTA and CDR2 FQGTGA. V gave up 0 bases and J gave up 6 bases, with 8 bases separating them. CDR3 loop: CASSLTAGDGYTF. The CDR3 bases are TGTGCCAGCAGCTTAACGGCAGGGGATGGCTACACCTTC.